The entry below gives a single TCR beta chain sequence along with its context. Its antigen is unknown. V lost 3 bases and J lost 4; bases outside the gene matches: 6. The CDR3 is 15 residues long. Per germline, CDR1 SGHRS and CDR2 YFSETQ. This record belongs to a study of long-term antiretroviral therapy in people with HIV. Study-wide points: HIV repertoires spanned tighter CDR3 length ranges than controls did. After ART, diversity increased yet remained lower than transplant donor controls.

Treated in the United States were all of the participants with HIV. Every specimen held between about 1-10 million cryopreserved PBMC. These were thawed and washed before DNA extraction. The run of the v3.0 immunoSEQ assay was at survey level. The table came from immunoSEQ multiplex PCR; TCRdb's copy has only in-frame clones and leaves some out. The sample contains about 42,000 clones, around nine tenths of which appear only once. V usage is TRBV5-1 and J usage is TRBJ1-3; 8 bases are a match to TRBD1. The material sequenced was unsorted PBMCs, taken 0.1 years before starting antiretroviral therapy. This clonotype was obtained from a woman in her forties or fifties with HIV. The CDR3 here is CASSSGQGKGNTIYF. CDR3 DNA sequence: TGCGCCAGCAGCTCCGGACAGGGCAAAGGAAACACCATATATTTT.